The TCR beta chain under discussion was sequenced for a study of cytotoxic CD8 clonotypes in ibrutinib-treated CLL. Overall study: Complete response was seen in 2 patients and partial in some 25; roughly twelve progressed and roughly 15 stayed remitted after a median approximately 70 months. The response samples were taken once patients had been treated for a median of around twelve months, range 6 to 36. Among the samples, the mean was around 260,000 productive templates and some 100,000 productive rearrangements.

Some clones are missing from TCRdb's copy, which holds only in-frame ones; the method was immunoSEQ multiplex PCR. This table has about 24,000 clones, 65% to 80% appearing once. In germline, CDR1 is SGHTA, CDR2 FQGTGA. The CDR3 loop spans 16 amino acids. With V trimmed by 2 bases and J by 4 bases, 8 bases remained unmatched. Remarks on this clone: Its antigen is unidentified.

Study observations and caveats: T-cell clonality at baseline went above that of age-matched healthy donors and rose and fell with circulating CD8+ T-cell counts.

The sequences come from PBMCs, collected after 12 months of ibrutinib treatment. The receptor was isolated from a human donor with chronic lymphocytic leukemia. This sequence joins TRBV7-3 and TRBJ2-1; 7 nucleotides line up with TRBD2. CDR3 amino acids: CASSLSASGIYNEQFF. The CDR3 DNA follows: TGTGCCAGCAGCTTATCGGCTAGCGGAATTTACAATGAGCAGTTCTTC.